Each of the 26 T cell receptor beta chains below was sequenced from the same sample in a study of blood T cell repertoires in COVID-19. Assay used: immunoSEQ multiplex PCR; TCRdb lists only in-frame clones, some missing. The table records around 270,000 clones, under 90% of them present only once. Material: peripheral blood. These receptor sequences come from a man between 60 and 75 years old with acute or convalescent COVID-19.

The V and J genes are TRBV12-5 and TRBJ2-7; TRBD1 agrees at 8 bases. The CDR3 is 13 residues long. Germline values: CDR1 LGHNT, CDR2 FRNRAP. V lost 4 bases to trimming and J lost 4 bases; unmatched junction nucleotides: 3. Here the CDR3 DNA reads TGTGCTAGTGGTTCAGGGGGCGCATACGAGCAGTACTTC. Translating gives CASGSGGAYEQYF. Filled out from reference TRBV12-5 and TRBJ2-7, the complete variable domain reads DARVTQTPRHKVTEMGQEVTMRCQPILGHNTVFWYRQTMMQGLELLAYFRNRAPLDDSGMPKDRFSAEMPDATLATLKIQPSEPRDSAVYFCASGSGGAYEQYFGPGTRLTVT.

Points on this clone: An end of the junction does not agree with germline; a read error may underlie this. The chain joins TRBV7-7 to TRBJ2-5; 11 bases are a match to TRBD1. The germline CDR1 and CDR2 sequences are SSHAT and FNYEAQ (reference sequence). The CDR3 has 15 amino acids. The CDR3 protein is CASSLGQGARETQYF. Written as DNA, the CDR3 is TGTGCTAGCAGCTTAGGACAGGGGGCTCGAGAGACCCAGTACTTC.

The chain employs TRBV5-5 and TRBJ2-5; D perhaps matches TRBD2 (7 bases). CDR3 length equals 15 residues. The V end lost 0 bases, the J end lost 2 bases, and 11 bases lay between the germline ends. Germline values: CDR1 SGHKS, CDR2 YYEKEE (reference sequence). In DNA form, the CDR3 reads TGTGCCAGCAGCTTGGCGGGGGGCCTTCAAGAGACCCAGTACTTC. It translates to CASSLAGGLQETQYF.

This chain links TRBV12-3 or TRBV12-4 with TRBJ1-1; 8 positions agree with TRBD1. The CDR3 runs to 13 residues. J was trimmed by 2 bases and V by 10 bases; bases with no gene match: 6. The CDR3 DNA reads TGTGCCATAGGGGACAGGTTTAACACTGAAGCTTTCTTT. Translation: CAIGDRFNTEAFF.

This chain connects TRBV6-1 to TRBJ1-2, with 8 bases aligning to TRBD1. The V gene end was trimmed by 4 bases and the J gene end by 5 bases; junction bases not matched to a gene: 15. The CDR3 consists of 17 residues. Germline CDR1 is MNHNS and CDR2 is SASEGT. CDR3 loop: CASSALQRTGRTYGYTF. The CDR3 DNA sequence: TGTGCCAGCAGTGCTCTACAAAGGACAGGGAGAACATATGGCTACACCTTC.

This chain uses TRBV7-2 with TRBJ1-1; D is uncertain. This CDR3 has 13 residues. V was cut by 5 bases and J by 7 bases, with 14 bases left in between. Germline loops: CDR1 SGHTA, CDR2 FQGNSA. The CDR3 DNA follows: TGTGCCAGCAGCGCCGCAAACGGTCTTGAAGCTTTCTTT. Amino acid sequence: CASSAANGLEAFF.

V and J are TRBV12-3 or TRBV12-4 and TRBJ2-6, with D unresolved. There are 13 residues in the CDR3. Trimming removed 3 bases at V and 3 bases at J, with 3 bases between. CDR3 protein: CASSFNGANVLTF. Written as DNA, the CDR3 is TGTGCCAGCAGTTTTAATGGGGCCAACGTCCTGACTTTC.

The rearrangement uses TRBV6-5 and TRBJ1-3; no clear D. Germline loops: CDR1 MNHEY, CDR2 SVGAGI. CDR3 size: 12 residues. The germline V and J ends were trimmed by 4 bases and 9 bases, with 10 bases remaining between them. CDR3 DNA: TGTGCCAGCAGTTCATCGTCCGGCACCATATATTTT. Encoded protein: CASSSSSGTIYF.

The chain has TRBV5-1 and TRBJ2-2; D gene unclear. Deletions cut 1 base from V and 1 base from J, with 11 bases between. The CDR3 length is 16 residues. Germline CDR1 reads SGHRS; CDR2 reads YFSETQ. The CDR3 spells CASSLNLPGNTGELFF. CDR3 DNA: TGCGCCAGCAGCTTGAACCTACCTGGGAACACCGGGGAGCTGTTTTTT.

The chain links TRBV3-1 (or the pseudogene TRBV3-2) to TRBJ2-1, with D perhaps matching TRBD1 (6 bases). V lost 2 bases to trimming and J lost 4 bases, with 12 bases between them. This CDR3 spans 15 amino acids. CDR1 and CDR2 from the germline V gene are LGHDT and YNNKEL (reference sequence). CDR3 residues: CASSQTGTQYNEQFF. CDR3 coding DNA: TGTGCCAGCAGCCAAACCGGGACACAATACAATGAGCAGTTCTTC.

The V call is TRBV7-2, the J call TRBJ2-1; TRBD2 matches 9 bases. CDR1 is SGHTA and CDR2 is FQGNSA in the germline V gene. The CDR3 is 16 residues long. Trimming took 0 bases from V and 2 from J; bases not matched to a gene: 2. The CDR3 sequence: CASSLAGTSPYNEQFF. DNA for the CDR3: TGTGCCAGCAGCTTAGCAGGGACTAGCCCCTACAATGAGCAGTTCTTC.

The rearrangement joins TRBV28 to TRBJ1-1, with D hard to call. This CDR3 is built from 14 residues. CDR1 and CDR2 from the germline V gene are MDHEN and SYDVKM. Trimming removed 2 bases at V and 0 bases at J, with 7 bases between. In nucleotides, the CDR3 is TGTGCCAGCAGTTTAGAACAGCTGAACACTGAAGCTTTCTTT. Amino acid sequence: CASSLEQLNTEAFF.

The rearrangement uses TRBV6-5 and TRBJ1-2; no firm D call. This CDR3 is 14 amino acids long. CDR1 and CDR2 (germline): MNHEY, SVGAGI. Trimming shortened V by 4 bases and J by 3 bases, and 12 bases separated the two germline ends. CDR3 nucleotide sequence: TGTGCCAGCAGTTCAACCGCGGGAGACTATGGCTACACCTTC. This sequence encodes CASSSTAGDYGYTF.

The table lists this clone with a count of one. This rearrangement joins TRBV5-1 to TRBJ2-7; TRBD1 might be the D (5 bases). Germline-derived CDR1 and CDR2 are SGHRS and YFSETQ. CDR3 length: 13 residues. Between the trimmed V and J ends, which lost 5 bases and 0 bases, there was a span of 9 bases. The CDR3 DNA is TGCGCCAGCAGGACAGCGCTCTCCTACGAGCAGTACTTC. Translated, it gives CASRTALSYEQYF.

The chain has TRBV18 and TRBJ2-7; tentative D call: TRBD1 (6 bases). Per the germline V gene, CDR1 is KGHSH and CDR2 is LQKENI. Trimming stripped 2 bases from V and 13 bases from J, with 18 bases between. The length of the CDR3 is 13 residues. The CDR3: CASSPNGVGATYF. In nucleotides, the CDR3 is TGTGCCAGCTCACCAAATGGAGTGGGGGCCACCTACTTC.

The chain combines TRBV7-6 with TRBJ2-1; maybe TRBD1 (6 bases). Germline V lookup: CDR1 SGHVS, CDR2 FNYEAQ. CDR3 length: 12 residues. The V gene lost 5 bases and the J gene lost 8 bases, with 10 bases spanning the gap. The CDR3 DNA reads TGTGCCAGCAGCCGTACAGGGTATGAGCAGTTCTTC. Translated: CASSRTGYEQFF.

This clone was counted between two and nine times. The rearrangement uses TRBV5-1 and TRBJ2-1; 8 positions agree with TRBD2. The CDR3 is made up of 14 amino acids. V dropped 0 bases and J dropped 6; count of bases not matched to a gene: 2. In germline, CDR1 is SGHRS, CDR2 YFSETQ. In nucleotides, the CDR3 is TGCGCCAGCAGCTTGGGGGGACTAGTCAATGAGCAGTTCTTC. It encodes CASSLGGLVNEQFF.

The rearrangement uses TRBV7-3 and TRBJ2-6; no clear D. Germline V CDR1 and CDR2: SGHTA, FQGTGA. Trimming stripped 0 bases from V and 0 bases from J, with 15 bases between. This CDR3 is 19 amino acids long. CDR3 sequence: CASSLTVRVQNSGANVLTF. As DNA, the CDR3 is TGTGCCAGCAGCTTAACGGTCCGGGTCCAAAACTCTGGGGCCAACGTCCTGACTTTC.

The V gene is TRBV29-1, the J gene TRBJ2-5, with a possible D match to TRBD2 (5 bases). The V and J ends lost 4 bases and 5 bases respectively, with 11 bases between them. This CDR3 region has 12 residues. CDR1 and CDR2 from the germline V gene are SQVTM and ANQGSEA. The CDR3: CSVVTSSETQYF. Written as DNA, the CDR3 is TGCAGCGTTGTAACTAGTAGCGAGACCCAGTACTTC.

This clone has a handful of counts. V is TRBV2 and J is TRBJ2-1, with a weak D call TRBD2 (6 bases). Trimming took off 1 base at V and 6 bases at J, with 16 bases between the two ends. From germline, CDR1 is SNHLY and CDR2 FYNNEI. The CDR3 has 16 amino acids. CDR3 residues: CASSEVIGGGRNEQFF. The CDR3 DNA sequence: TGTGCCAGCAGTGAAGTGATCGGGGGAGGACGCAATGAGCAGTTCTTC.

This chain connects TRBV19 to TRBJ2-1; no clear D gene. Germline values: CDR1 LNHDA, CDR2 SQIVND (reference sequence). The CDR3 is 12 amino acids. V lost 6 bases to trimming and J lost 4 bases, with 7 bases between them. The CDR3 DNA is TGTGCCAGTAGAGCTGTTTACAATGAGCAGTTCTTC. As protein: CASRAVYNEQFF.

The J gene is TRBJ2-7, the V gene TRBV28, with 9 bases lining up with TRBD1. The CDR3 sequence is 16 residues long. CDR1 MDHEN and CDR2 SYDVKM come from the germline V gene. V trimming: 3 bases; J trimming: 3 bases; junction bases outside the gene matches: 9. The CDR3 region is CASSFVGGQGSYEQYF. The CDR3 coding sequence is TGTGCCAGCAGTTTTGTAGGTGGACAGGGGAGCTACGAGCAGTACTTC.

This chain uses TRBV12-3 or TRBV12-4 with TRBJ1-6; D is undetermined. Deletions cut 1 base from V and 9 bases from J, with 7 bases between. This CDR3 has 13 amino acids. CDR3 loop: CASSLGGISPLHF. CDR3 in DNA: TGTGCCAGCAGTTTAGGCGGGATTTCACCCCTCCACTTT.

The chain uses TRBV6-5 and TRBJ2-1, with D tentatively TRBD2 (6 bases). Trimming stripped 1 base from V and 7 bases from J, with 11 bases between. The germline gives CDR1 MNHEY, CDR2 SVGAGI. The length of the CDR3 is 14 residues. CDR3 nucleotides: TGTGCCAGCAGTTACTGGGTCGGAGGGAATGAGCAGTTCTTC. Protein: CASSYWVGGNEQFF.

This clone was recorded only once. A read error may produce the germline difference seen at one junction end. This rearrangement joins TRBV5-5 to TRBJ2-7; no firm D call. This CDR3 comprises 11 residues. Germline V gene data show CDR1 as SGHKS and CDR2 as YYEKEE (reference sequence). The CDR3 nucleotides read TGTGCCAGCCGCCAATCCTACGGGCAGTACTTC. It translates to CASRQSYGQYF. The full variable domain, in which reference TRBV5-5 and TRBJ2-7 provide the parts outside the CDR3, is DAGVTQSPTHLIKTRGQQVTLRCSPISGHKSVSWYQQVLGQGPQFIFQYYEKEERGRGNFPDRFSARQFPNYSSELNVNALLLGDSALYLCASRQSYGQYFGPGTRLTVT.

The chain combines TRBV19 with TRBJ2-7; 10 nucleotides agree with TRBD1. The V segment lost 5 bases and the J segment 4 bases; nucleotides outside the gene matches: 20. The CDR3 is 19 residues long. Germline V lookup: CDR1 LNHDA, CDR2 SQIVND (reference sequence). The CDR3 DNA sequence: TGTGCCAGTAGTCCAAACGCCCGGACAGGGACAGGGGCCTCTTACGAGCAGTACTTC. Amino acids: CASSPNARTGTGASYEQYF.